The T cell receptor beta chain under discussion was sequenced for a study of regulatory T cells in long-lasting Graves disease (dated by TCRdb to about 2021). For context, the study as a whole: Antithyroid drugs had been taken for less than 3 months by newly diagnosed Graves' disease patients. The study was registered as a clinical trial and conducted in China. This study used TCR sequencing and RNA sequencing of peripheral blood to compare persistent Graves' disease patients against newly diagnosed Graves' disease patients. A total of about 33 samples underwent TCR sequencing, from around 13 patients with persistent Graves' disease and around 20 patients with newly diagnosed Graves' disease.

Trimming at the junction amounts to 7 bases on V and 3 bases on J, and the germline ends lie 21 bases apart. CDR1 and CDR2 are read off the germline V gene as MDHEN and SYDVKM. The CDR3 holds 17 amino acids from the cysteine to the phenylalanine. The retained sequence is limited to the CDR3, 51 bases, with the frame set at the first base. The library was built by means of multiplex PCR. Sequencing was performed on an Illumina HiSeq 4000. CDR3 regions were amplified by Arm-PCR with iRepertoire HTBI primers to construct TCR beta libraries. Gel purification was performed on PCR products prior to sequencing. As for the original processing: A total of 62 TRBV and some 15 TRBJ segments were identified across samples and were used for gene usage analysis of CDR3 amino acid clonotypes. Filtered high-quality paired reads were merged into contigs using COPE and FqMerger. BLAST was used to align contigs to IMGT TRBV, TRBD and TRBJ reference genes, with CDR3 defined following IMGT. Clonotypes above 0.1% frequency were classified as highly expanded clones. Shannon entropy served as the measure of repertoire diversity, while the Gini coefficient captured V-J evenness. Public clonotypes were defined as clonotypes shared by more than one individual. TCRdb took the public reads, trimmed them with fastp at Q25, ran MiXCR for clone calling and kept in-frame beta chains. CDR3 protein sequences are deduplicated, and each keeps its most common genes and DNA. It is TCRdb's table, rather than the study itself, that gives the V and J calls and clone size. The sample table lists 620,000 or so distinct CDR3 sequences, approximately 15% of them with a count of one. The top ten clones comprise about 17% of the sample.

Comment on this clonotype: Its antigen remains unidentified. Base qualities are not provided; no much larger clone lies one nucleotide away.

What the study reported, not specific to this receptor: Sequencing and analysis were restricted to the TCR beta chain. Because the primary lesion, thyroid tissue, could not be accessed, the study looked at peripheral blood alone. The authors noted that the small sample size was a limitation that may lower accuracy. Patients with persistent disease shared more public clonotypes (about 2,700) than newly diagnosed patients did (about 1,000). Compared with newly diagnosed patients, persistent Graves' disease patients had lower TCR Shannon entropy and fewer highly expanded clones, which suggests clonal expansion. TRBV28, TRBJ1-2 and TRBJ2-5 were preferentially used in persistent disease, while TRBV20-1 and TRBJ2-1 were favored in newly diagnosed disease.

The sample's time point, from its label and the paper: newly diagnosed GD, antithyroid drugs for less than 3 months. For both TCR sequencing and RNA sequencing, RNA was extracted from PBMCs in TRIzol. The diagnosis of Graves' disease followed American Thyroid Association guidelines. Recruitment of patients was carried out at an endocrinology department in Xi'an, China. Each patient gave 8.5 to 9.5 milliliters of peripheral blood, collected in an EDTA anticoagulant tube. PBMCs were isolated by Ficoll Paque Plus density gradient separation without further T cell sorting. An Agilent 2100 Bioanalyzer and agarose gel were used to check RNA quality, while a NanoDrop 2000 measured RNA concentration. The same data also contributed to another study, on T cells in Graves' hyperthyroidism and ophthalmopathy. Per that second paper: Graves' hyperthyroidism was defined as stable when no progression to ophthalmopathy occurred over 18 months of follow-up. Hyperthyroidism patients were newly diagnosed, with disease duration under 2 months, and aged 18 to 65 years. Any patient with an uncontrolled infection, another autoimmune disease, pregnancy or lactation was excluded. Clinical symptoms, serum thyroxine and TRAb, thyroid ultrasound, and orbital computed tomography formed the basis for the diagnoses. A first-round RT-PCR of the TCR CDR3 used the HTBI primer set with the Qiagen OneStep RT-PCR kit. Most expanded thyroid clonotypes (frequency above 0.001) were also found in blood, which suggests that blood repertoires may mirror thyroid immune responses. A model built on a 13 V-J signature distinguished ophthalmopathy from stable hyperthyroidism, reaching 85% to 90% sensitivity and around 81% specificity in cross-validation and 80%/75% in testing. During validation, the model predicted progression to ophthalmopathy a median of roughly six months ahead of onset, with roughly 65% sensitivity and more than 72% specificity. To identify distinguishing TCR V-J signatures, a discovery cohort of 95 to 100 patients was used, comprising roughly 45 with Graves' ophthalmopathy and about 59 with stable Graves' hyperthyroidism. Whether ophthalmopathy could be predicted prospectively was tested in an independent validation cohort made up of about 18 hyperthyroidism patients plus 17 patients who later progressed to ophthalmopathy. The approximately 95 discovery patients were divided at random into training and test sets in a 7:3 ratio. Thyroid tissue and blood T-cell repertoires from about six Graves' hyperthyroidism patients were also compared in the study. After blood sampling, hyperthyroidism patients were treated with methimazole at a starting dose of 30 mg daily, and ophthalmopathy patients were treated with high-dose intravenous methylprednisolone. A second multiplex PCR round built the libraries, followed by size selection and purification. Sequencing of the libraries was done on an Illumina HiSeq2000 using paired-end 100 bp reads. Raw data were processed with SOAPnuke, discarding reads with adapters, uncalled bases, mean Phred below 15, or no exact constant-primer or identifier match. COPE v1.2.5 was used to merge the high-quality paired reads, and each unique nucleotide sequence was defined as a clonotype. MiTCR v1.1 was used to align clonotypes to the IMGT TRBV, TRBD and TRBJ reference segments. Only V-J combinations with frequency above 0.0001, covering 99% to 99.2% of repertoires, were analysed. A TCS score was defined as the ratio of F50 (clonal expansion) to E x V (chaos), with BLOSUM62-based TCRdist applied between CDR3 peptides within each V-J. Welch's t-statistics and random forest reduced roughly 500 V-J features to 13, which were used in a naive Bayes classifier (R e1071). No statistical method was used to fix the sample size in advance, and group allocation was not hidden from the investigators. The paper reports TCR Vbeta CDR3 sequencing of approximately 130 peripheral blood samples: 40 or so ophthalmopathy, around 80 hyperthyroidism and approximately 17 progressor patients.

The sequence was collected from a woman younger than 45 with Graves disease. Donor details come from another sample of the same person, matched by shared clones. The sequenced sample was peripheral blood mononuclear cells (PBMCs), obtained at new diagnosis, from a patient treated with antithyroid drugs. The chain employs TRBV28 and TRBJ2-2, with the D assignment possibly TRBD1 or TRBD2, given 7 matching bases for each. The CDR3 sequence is CASTLLGQRGYTGELFF. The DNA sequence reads TGTGCCAGCACCCTACTGGGACAGCGGGGATACACCGGGGAGCTGTTTTTT.